What follows is one TCR beta chain and its context. Libraries were prepared by immunoSEQ multiplex PCR; TCRdb keeps only in-frame clonotypes and omits some of them. The repertoire holds about 280,000 clones, with 70% to 90% as singletons. The data belong to a study of blood T cell repertoires in COVID-19. As for the study in general: Italy, Spain and the United States were the sources of the convalescent and acute COVID-19 samples.

The germline V gene encodes CDR1 LNHDA and CDR2 SQIVND (reference sequence). This CDR3 is built from 13 residues. Trimming took off 4 bases at V and 3 bases at J, with 9 bases between the two ends. The TCR originated in a woman between 65 and 79 years old with acute or convalescent COVID-19. This rearrangement joins TRBV19 to TRBJ1-2, with a possible D match to TRBD1 (5 bases). The sample taken for sequencing was peripheral blood. The CDR3: CASSKETDYGYTF. CDR3 nucleotides: TGTGCCAGTAGTAAGGAGACAGACTATGGCTACACCTTC.